The 29 T cell receptor beta chains below all came from one sample that was sequenced in a study of OX40 agonist ivuxolimab in advanced cancers. Some clones are missing from TCRdb's copy, which holds only in-frame ones; the method was immunoSEQ multiplex PCR. The data contain tens of thousands of clones, around 82% of them singletons. Sequencing used CD4+ or CD8+ T cells sorted from blood, obtained in a trial of the OX40 agonist ivuxolimab. These receptors all come from an adult with an advanced solid tumor such as melanoma, head and neck, liver or kidney cancer.

This chain joins TRBV2 and TRBJ2-1, with TRBD1 as a possible D gene (5 bases). Trimming took off 9 bases at V and 5 bases at J, with 8 bases between the two ends. There are 11 residues in the CDR3. Germline CDR1 is SNHLY and CDR2 is FYNNEI. The CDR3 reads CASQGNNEQFF. DNA of the CDR3: TGTGCCAGTCAGGGTAACAATGAGCAGTTCTTC.

The gene calls are TRBV2 and TRBJ1-6; the match to TRBD1 covers 7 bases. The CDR3 has 15 amino acids. Trimming removed 3 bases from V and 7 bases from J; junction bases left unmatched: 6. CDR1 is SNHLY, CDR2 FYNNEI, per germline. As DNA, the CDR3 is TGTGCCAGCAGTGAGTTGGGACAGTGGAATTCACCCCTCCACTTT. Translated, it gives CASSELGQWNSPLHF.

The chain recombines TRBV30 with TRBJ1-2; tentatively, D is TRBD1 (6 bases). The CDR3 runs to 15 residues. Germline V lookup: CDR1 GTSNPN, CDR2 SVGIG (reference sequence). V was cut by 2 bases and J by 7 bases, with 20 bases left in between. The CDR3 is CAWSPTSRGAGGYTF. The CDR3 coding sequence is TGTGCCTGGAGTCCTACAAGCAGGGGTGCGGGTGGCTACACCTTC.

The chain joins TRBV6-5 to TRBJ2-7, with 9 bases that match TRBD1. Germline trimming cut 7 bases from V and 6 bases from J; bases unmatched to any gene: 10. This CDR3 spans 14 amino acids. From germline, CDR1 is MNHEY and CDR2 SVGAGI. Written as DNA, the CDR3 is TGTGCCAGCACCTTCCGGGACAGGGCCCCCGAGCAGTACTTC. This translates into CASTFRDRAPEQYF.

The V gene is TRBV19, the J gene TRBJ1-2, with 12 positions matching TRBD1. The junction had 5 bases not matched to a gene; V was cut back by 5 bases and J by 4 bases. Germline V CDR1 and CDR2: LNHDA, SQIVND (reference sequence). This CDR3 is built from 15 residues. For the CDR3, the DNA is TGTGCCAGTAGTCGTGGGACAGGGGGCAGCTATGGCTACACCTTC. It is translated as CASSRGTGGSYGYTF.

V gene TRBV5-1 combines with J gene TRBJ1-2; no firm D call. The V gene lost 4 bases and the J gene lost 6 bases, with 16 bases spanning the gap. The CDR3 extends over 14 amino acids. The germline gives CDR1 SGHRS, CDR2 YFSETQ. Here the CDR3 reads CASSHYSATNGYTF. For the CDR3, the DNA is TGCGCCAGCAGCCATTATTCGGCAACCAATGGCTACACCTTC.

This clone was seen just once. The V call is TRBV2, the J call TRBJ1-2, with unresolved D. The CDR3 runs 13 residues. Looked up from germline, CDR1 is SNHLY and CDR2 is FYNNEI. V was trimmed by 6 bases and J by 1 base, leaving 9 bases between them. The CDR3: CASSPGLNYGYTF. Here the CDR3 DNA reads TGTGCCAGCAGCCCAGGCCTTAACTATGGCTACACCTTC.

CDR3 nucleotides: TGTGCCAGCAGCAAAGGCGGTAGGGTACTAAGGGGCTATGGCTACACCTTC. This translates into CASSKGGRVLRGYGYTF. This chain connects TRBV21-1 to TRBJ1-2; the tabulated D call, TRBD1, remains unverified against the DNA. TRBV21-1 has pseudogene status. This CDR3 region has 17 residues.

In its sample, this clone was seen once. This chain links TRBV28 with TRBJ1-1; 8 bases agree with TRBD1. There are 16 residues in the CDR3. CDR1 is MDHEN, CDR2 SYDVKM, per germline. The ends lost 1 base at V and 5 bases at J; junction bases unmatched: 9. The CDR3 DNA reads as TGTGCCAGCAGTTTATTGGGGACAGGTTCTGGGACTGAAGCTTTCTTT. Its translation is CASSLLGTGSGTEAFF.

This rearrangement joins TRBV5-6 to TRBJ1-6; TRBD1 aligns across 8 bases. The CDR3 has 14 amino acids. Germline loops: CDR1 SGHDT, CDR2 YYEEEE. V shed 4 bases and J 6 bases; nucleotides not matched to a gene: 3. The CDR3 here is CASSSRGLNSPLHF. In DNA, the CDR3 is TGTGCCAGCAGCAGCAGGGGGCTTAATTCACCCCTCCACTTT.

The CDR3 sequence is CASSQVRQGKRNSPLHF. The CDR3 DNA sequence: TGCGCCAGCAGCCAAGTCCGACAGGGAAAGCGGAATTCACCCCTCCACTTT. V usage is TRBV4-3 and J usage is TRBJ1-6; 7 positions match TRBD1. Germline CDR1 LGHNA, CDR2 YSLEER. V was clipped by 1 base and J by 7 bases; unmatched bases: 10. There are 17 residues in the CDR3.

The genes are TRBV18 and TRBJ1-1; possible D gene TRBD1, 5 bases. The CDR3 is made up of 17 amino acids. Germline V lookup: CDR1 KGHSH, CDR2 LQKENI. The V gene lost 3 bases and the J gene lost 0 bases, with 17 bases spanning the gap. The CDR3 here is CASSPPIQGGVNTEAFF. CDR3 sequence (DNA): TGTGCCAGCTCACCCCCCATTCAGGGCGGAGTGAACACTGAAGCTTTCTTT.

This chain connects TRBV6-1 to TRBJ1-1, with unresolved D. CDR1 and CDR2 (germline): MNHNS, SASEGT. The CDR3 extends over 13 amino acids. Deletions cut 2 bases from V and 6 bases from J, with 10 bases between. CDR3 loop: CASSEWPGSEAFF. The CDR3, as DNA: TGTGCCAGCAGTGAATGGCCCGGATCTGAAGCTTTCTTT.

CDR3 in amino acids: CASKEIAKNIQYF. The DNA for the CDR3 is TGTGCCAGCAAAGAGATAGCCAAAAACATTCAGTACTTC. The chain employs TRBV19 and TRBJ2-4; D is unclear. The germline gives CDR1 LNHDA, CDR2 SQIVND (reference sequence). CDR3 length: 13 residues. Trimming cost V 9 bases and J 0 bases, with 9 bases left between them.

This clone was found a few times. The chain joins TRBV5-1 to TRBJ2-5, with 8 bases lining up with TRBD1. Germline CDR1 reads SGHRS; CDR2 reads YFSETQ. The CDR3 runs to 15 residues. V was clipped by 3 bases and J by 5 bases; unmatched bases: 9. CDR3 DNA sequence: TGCGCCAGCAGCTCCCGGACAGGGAGTGGGGAGACCCAGTACTTC. Protein: CASSSRTGSGETQYF.

This clone was detected only a few times. The chain has TRBV11-3 and TRBJ2-3; D may be TRBD1 or TRBD2 (7 bases each). The CDR3 has 15 amino acids. V lost 6 bases and J 5 bases, leaving 18 bases between the germline ends. Germline CDR1 SGHNT, CDR2 YENEEA. CDR3 coding DNA: TGTGCCAGCAGACTTGGACTAGGGGGCGTAGATACGCAGTATTTT. Translated, it gives CASRLGLGGVDTQYF.

This chain joins TRBV27 and TRBJ2-5, with D perhaps TRBD1 or TRBD2 (5 bases each). Germline lookup yields CDR1 MNHEY and CDR2 SMNVEV (reference sequence). This CDR3 region has 11 residues. Trimming removed 2 bases from V and 9 bases from J, with 7 bases in between. The CDR3 sequence is CASSLQGAQYF. The CDR3 DNA sequence: TGTGCCAGCAGTTTACAGGGAGCCCAGTACTTC.

This chain connects TRBV7-8 to TRBJ2-1; 11 positions match TRBD2. CDR3 size: 16 residues. Germline V CDR1 and CDR2: SGHVS, FQNEAQ. J was trimmed by 7 bases and V by 4 bases; bases with no gene match: 9. CDR3 protein: CASSSRRLAGRNEQFF. The CDR3 region has the DNA TGTGCCAGCAGCTCCCGAAGACTAGCGGGAAGGAATGAGCAGTTCTTC.

V is TRBV7-8 and J is TRBJ1-1; 9 bases fit TRBD1. Germline CDR1 and CDR2: SGHVS and FQNEAQ. The CDR3 contains 22 residues. Germline trimming cut 4 bases from V and 0 bases from J; bases unmatched to any gene: 24. The CDR3 sequence: CASSSLFSPFTGGEPLNTEAFF. In DNA form, the CDR3 reads TGTGCCAGCAGCTCACTATTTTCCCCTTTCACAGGGGGCGAACCCCTGAACACTGAAGCTTTCTTT.

The rearrangement joins TRBV19 to TRBJ2-3; 12 bases align to TRBD2. Looked up from germline, CDR1 is LNHDA and CDR2 is SQIVND (reference sequence). CDR3 length equals 17 residues. After removal of 4 bases from V and 6 bases from J, the junction contained 11 bases not matched to a gene. The CDR3 nucleotides read TGTGCCAGTAGTAGGCCTAGCGGGAGGGGTACCAGGGATACGCAGTATTTT. Translating gives CASSRPSGRGTRDTQYF. The complete variable domain, with remaining parts taken from reference TRBV19 and TRBJ2-3, reads DGGITQSPKYLFRKEGQNVTLSCEQNLNHDAMYWYRQDPGQGLRLIYYSQIVNDFQKGDIAEGYSVSREKKESFPLTVTSAQKNPTAFYLCASSRPSGRGTRDTQYFGPGTRLTVL.

The chain uses TRBV11-2 and TRBJ1-1; unclear D gene. The germline CDR1 and CDR2 sequences are SGHAT and FQNNGV. This CDR3 is built from 14 residues. Trimming shortened V by 4 bases and J by 1 base, and 10 bases separated the two germline ends. The CDR3 nucleotides read TGTGCCAGCAGCTCGTCCCGACAGAACACTGAAGCTTTCTTT. It specifies CASSSSRQNTEAFF.

The rearrangement uses TRBV27 and TRBJ1-6, with D unresolved. The V end was cut by 5 bases, the J end by 7 bases, with 9 bases between. CDR1 and CDR2 (germline): MNHEY, SMNVEV (reference sequence). This CDR3 is built from 13 residues. In nucleotides, the CDR3 is TGTGCCAGCAGTAGTAATCGCAATTCACCCCTCCACTTT. It codes for CASSSNRNSPLHF.

This chain joins TRBV4-1 and TRBJ2-1; D is ambiguous. Germline V gene data show CDR1 as MGHRA and CDR2 as YSYEKL. This CDR3 contains 12 residues. Deletions cut 3 bases from V and 10 bases from J, with 10 bases between. CDR3 amino acids: CASSHLRDEQFF. The CDR3 DNA sequence: TGCGCCAGCAGCCACCTTCGTGACGAGCAGTTCTTC.

The chain carries TRBV2 and TRBJ1-3; possibly TRBD1 for D (6 bases). V dropped 6 bases and J dropped 0 bases, with 12 bases sitting between them. The CDR3 runs 15 residues. Germline V gives CDR1 SNHLY, CDR2 FYNNEI. The CDR3 DNA reads as TGTGCCAGCAGACCTGACAGGCTCTCTGGAAACACCATATATTTT. Its protein product is CASRPDRLSGNTIYF.

This chain uses TRBV19 with TRBJ2-1; TRBD2 matches 14 bases. The CDR3 has 17 residues. Germline CDR1 reads LNHDA; CDR2 reads SQIVND (reference sequence). V lost 0 bases, J lost 6 bases, and 4 bases stayed unmatched. CDR3 protein: CASSIEGLAGGFNEQFF. The DNA for the CDR3 is TGTGCCAGTAGTATAGAAGGACTAGCGGGGGGCTTCAATGAGCAGTTCTTC.

V is TRBV11-2 and J is TRBJ1-2; 12 nucleotides agree with TRBD1. The germline gives CDR1 SGHAT, CDR2 FQNNGV. CDR3 size: 14 residues. Losses at the gene ends were 3 bases for V and 14 bases for J; bases not matched to a gene: 10. CDR3 in DNA: TGTGCCAGCAGCTTGACAACGGGACAGGGGGCCGGGACCTTC. Translation: CASSLTTGQGAGTF.

J is TRBJ1-1 and V is TRBV10-2; D unresolved. V dropped 5 bases and J dropped 0 bases, with 7 bases sitting between them. The CDR3 has 13 amino acids. The V gene's germline CDR1 is WSHSY and CDR2 SAAADI. The DNA for the CDR3 is TGCGCCAGCAGTTGGGTAATGAACACTGAAGCTTTCTTT. This codes for CASSWVMNTEAFF.

The chain carries TRBV14 and TRBJ1-3; D perhaps matches TRBD1 (6 bases). Germline values: CDR1 SGHDN, CDR2 FVKESK. CDR3 length: 15 residues. The ends were cut back, 4 bases at V and 9 bases at J, with 19 bases in the middle. CDR3 DNA sequence: TGTGCCAGCAGCCGAGATCCACAGGGTTGGAGCACCATATATTTT. Translating gives CASSRDPQGWSTIYF.

This rearrangement joins TRBV5-8 to TRBJ2-7, with a possible D match to TRBD1 (6 bases). Germline V gene data show CDR1 as SGHTS and CDR2 as YDEGEE. CDR3 length equals 14 residues. Trimming stripped 7 bases from V and 3 bases from J, with 17 bases between. In DNA, the CDR3 is TGTGCCAGCGGGGCGCCGGACAGACGCTACGAGCAGTACTTC. The encoded protein is CASGAPDRRYEQYF.